A selection of T cell receptor beta chains follows, all from one sample in a study of patients and donors after allogeneic stem cell transplantation. A single record per CDR3 protein comes from TCRdb applying MiXCR to the RT-PCR reads. The sample records over 350,000 distinct CDR3 sequences, under 20% being singletons. Source material: blood, either unsorted or a sorted T cell fraction (not recorded which). The receptors shown here come from a human donor who was either an allogeneic HSCT recipient or a stem cell or donor lymphocyte infusion donor (not recorded which). It is not recorded whose cells these are; they may come from a transplant donor. CDR3s leave out the opening cysteine and the closing phenylalanine or tryptophan. Fields, in order: CDR3 protein, V gene, J gene.

ATTSALYNEQF	TRBV24-1	TRBJ2-1
ASSHDSGVLRTTGELF	TRBV4-2	TRBJ2-2
ASTRTGPSNQPQH	TRBV6-2/TRBV6-3	TRBJ1-5
ASSLGVSGGAGKTQY	TRBV7-2	TRBJ2-5
ATSRVPGQGAGEQY	TRBV15	TRBJ2-7
ASSLTGQGWTEAF	TRBV7-3	TRBJ1-1
ASSVTVYNEQF	TRBV9	TRBJ2-1
ASSQDGAGQNNQPQH	TRBV4-2	TRBJ1-5
ASSLEDRGTCEQY	TRBV7-2	TRBJ2-7
ASSQGAGQRHEQY	TRBV4-3	TRBJ2-7
ASSQDSPGNYEQY	TRBV3-1	TRBJ2-7
ASSRREGTNYNEQF	TRBV5-1	TRBJ2-1
ASSQDSWGGGAGGYT	TRBV4-1	TRBJ1-2
ASSPRAVFSGANVLT	TRBV7-2	TRBJ2-6
ASSRGVSNYGYT	TRBV12-3/TRBV12-4	TRBJ1-2
ASSRTPTGSYEQY	TRBV12-3/TRBV12-4	TRBJ2-7
ASSETQGRPTTEAF	TRBV6-1	TRBJ1-1
ATSGPGGASYNEQF	TRBV24-1	TRBJ2-1
ASSERAGSPIAGRAGGADTQY	TRBV2	TRBJ2-3
ASSQSSAPYNEQF	TRBV3-1	TRBJ2-1
ASSLGRGNGYT	TRBV7-9	TRBJ1-2
ASSESGRRGVEAF	TRBV25-1	TRBJ1-1
ASSGTPEQF	TRBV6-2/TRBV6-3	TRBJ2-1
ASSESGRGELF	TRBV25-1	TRBJ2-2
ASSEKGFYNEQF	TRBV2	TRBJ2-1
ASSGGKGGYGYT	TRBV2	TRBJ1-2
SVTVGGHEQY	TRBV29-1	TRBJ2-7
ASSARPGKKGVNTEAF	TRBV25-1	TRBJ1-1
ASSSGAGDRRSYNEQF	TRBV11-2	TRBJ2-1
SAREGGGNQPQH	TRBV20-1	TRBJ1-5
ASSLTIGPGGAGTEAF	TRBV7-3	TRBJ1-1
AIRQDRVYNEQF	TRBV10-3	TRBJ2-1
SALPVPGTQFYEQY	TRBV20-1	TRBJ2-7
ASSQSGALSTDTQY	TRBV4-1	TRBJ2-3